Each of the 22 T cell receptor beta chains below was sequenced from the same sample in a study of B cell selection in AIRE deficiency. Produced via immunoSEQ multiplex PCR; TCRdb's table is partial and in-frame only. The sample lists under 30,000 clones, about 96% occurring once. Sorting defined conventional CD4 T cells as CD4+CD127+. The sequenced sample was CD4+CD127+ conventional T cells sorted from PBMCs. The receptors were gathered from a human donor in good health.

This clone was counted once. The rearrangement joins TRBV5-6 to TRBJ2-7, with D uncertain. The V gene's germline CDR1 is SGHDT and CDR2 YYEEEE. Trimming pared 0 bases from V and 2 bases from J, leaving 6 bases between. The CDR3 is made up of 13 amino acids. The CDR3 coding sequence is TGTGCCAGCAGCTTGGACAGTCCCTACGAGCAGTACTTC. Protein product: CASSLDSPYEQYF.

This clone turned up a few times. The chain's CDR3 is CASSAVTYEQYF. CDR3 bases: TGTGCCAGCAGTGCGGTGACCTACGAGCAGTACTTC. This rearrangement joins TRBV2 to TRBJ2-7; D uncertain. Trimming shortened V by 4 bases and J by 2 bases, and 6 bases separated the two germline ends. The CDR3 is 12 amino acids. Germline V lookup: CDR1 SNHLY, CDR2 FYNNEI. Complete variable domain (other parts from reference TRBV2 and TRBJ2-7): EPEVTQTPSHQVTQMGQEVILRCVPISNHLYFYWYRQILGQKVEFLVSFYNNEISEKSEIFDDQFSVERPDGSNFTLKIRSTKLEDSAMYFCASSAVTYEQYFGPGTRLTVT.

The chain couples TRBV5-1 to TRBJ2-3; 8 nucleotides line up with TRBD2. This CDR3 is built from 16 residues. Losses at the gene ends were 4 bases for V and 5 bases for J; bases not matched to a gene: 12. CDR1 is SGHRS, CDR2 YFSETQ, per germline. CDR3 bases: TGCGCCAGCAGCCCCGGACTAGCATCCACAGTAGATACGCAGTATTTT. This gives the protein CASSPGLASTVDTQYF.

This chain links TRBV10-3 with TRBJ2-5, with 8 bases lining up with TRBD2. The CDR3 has 16 amino acids. CDR1 and CDR2 (germline): ENHRY, SYGVKD. The junction had 17 bases not matched to a gene; V was cut back by 10 bases and J by 4 bases. CDR3 bases: TGTGCCACCGGGAAGGTTAGCGGGAAGTCTGGAGAGACCCAGTACTTC. Amino acid sequence: CATGKVSGKSGETQYF.

The rearrangement links TRBV7-2 to TRBJ1-2; D may be TRBD1 (6 bases). Germline V gene lookup returns CDR1 SGHTA and CDR2 FQGNSA. There are 14 residues in the CDR3. V shed 5 bases and J shed 0 bases, with 10 bases lying between them. DNA for the CDR3: TGTGCCAGCAGCCCTCAGGGGACTAACTATGGCTACACCTTC. It codes for CASSPQGTNYGYTF. The full variable domain, its missing parts supplied by reference TRBV7-2 and TRBJ1-2, is GAGVSQSPSNKVTEKGKDVELRCDPISGHTALYWYRQSLGQGLEFLIYFQGNSAPDKSGLPSDRFSAERTGGSVSTLTIQRTQQEDSAVYLCASSPQGTNYGYTFGSGTRLTVV.

This clone was seen just once. V and J are TRBV28 and TRBJ1-1; a weak D match, TRBD1 (5 bases). The V and J ends lost 6 bases and 4 bases respectively, with 15 bases between them. Germline V lookup: CDR1 MDHEN, CDR2 SYDVKM. CDR3 length: 14 residues. In nucleotides, the CDR3 is TGTGCCAGCAGGGAAGGGGCGCCGGGCACTGAAGCTTTCTTT. Amino acids: CASREGAPGTEAFF.

V gene TRBV7-9 combines with J gene TRBJ1-5, with D unresolved. The ends were cut back, 2 bases at V and 5 bases at J, with 7 bases in the middle. Per germline, CDR1 SEHNR and CDR2 FQNEAQ (reference sequence). The CDR3 has 13 amino acids. The CDR3 loop reads CASSLNTDQPQHF. The CDR3 DNA reads TGTGCCAGCAGCTTAAACACCGATCAGCCCCAGCATTTT.

This chain joins TRBV7-8 and TRBJ2-1, with D possibly being TRBD2 (6 bases). CDR1 SGHVS and CDR2 FQNEAQ come from the germline V gene. The V and J ends lost 1 base and 0 bases respectively, with 10 bases between them. The CDR3 loop spans 16 amino acids. The CDR3 is CASSLEYGSSYNEQFF. CDR3 sequence (DNA): TGTGCCAGCAGCTTAGAATACGGGAGCTCCTACAATGAGCAGTTCTTC. Using reference TRBV7-8 and TRBJ2-1 for the parts outside the CDR3, the full variable domain is GAGVSQSPRYKVAKRGQDVALRCDPISGHVSLFWYQQALGQGPEFLTYFQNEAQLDKSGLPSDRFFAERPEGSVSTLKIQRTQQEDSAVYLCASSLEYGSSYNEQFFGPGTRLTVL.

This clone was observed a single time. The rearrangement joins TRBV6-1 to TRBJ2-3; TRBD2 matches at 9 bases. J was trimmed by 2 bases and V by 1 base; bases with no gene match: 10. The CDR3 is 18 amino acids. The germline CDR1 and CDR2 sequences are MNHNS and SASEGT. The CDR3 coding sequence is TGTGCCAGCAGTGAAGGGTGGGGTAGCGGGAGCCTCACAGATACGCAGTATTTT. Encoded protein: CASSEGWGSGSLTDTQYF.

The V and J genes are TRBV5-4 and TRBJ2-5; 10 bases fit TRBD2. The germline V gene has CDR1 SGHNT and CDR2 YYREEE (reference sequence). The CDR3 loop spans 15 amino acids. V trimming: 4 bases; J trimming: 3 bases; junction bases outside the gene matches: 6. The CDR3 nucleotides are TGTGCCAGCAGCGAGCCGGGACTAGCGAAAGAGACCCAGTACTTC. This encodes CASSEPGLAKETQYF.

The V and J genes are TRBV4-3 and TRBJ2-4; 12 nucleotides line up with TRBD1. V lost 3 bases to trimming and J lost 8 bases; unmatched junction nucleotides: 2. Per the germline V gene, CDR1 is LGHNA and CDR2 is YSLEER. This CDR3 has 14 residues. The CDR3 region is CASSQGQGADIQYF. The CDR3 region has the DNA TGCGCCAGCAGCCAGGGACAGGGGGCCGACATTCAGTACTTC.

The rearrangement uses TRBV6-5 and TRBJ1-4; TRBD1 is a possible D gene (6 bases). The germline V gene encodes CDR1 MNHEY and CDR2 SVGAGI. This CDR3 spans 14 amino acids. V lost 0 bases to trimming and J lost 11 bases, with 13 bases between them. The CDR3 protein is CASSYSPRGAKLFF. The CDR3 nucleotides are TGTGCCAGCAGTTACTCCCCCAGGGGCGCGAAACTGTTTTTT.

The chain joins TRBV7-2 to TRBJ1-1; 8 positions match TRBD1. This CDR3 comprises 14 residues. The germline V gene has CDR1 SGHTA and CDR2 FQGNSA. The V segment lost 5 bases and the J segment 5 bases; nucleotides outside the gene matches: 7. CDR3: CASSHQGARTEAFF. The CDR3 bases are TGTGCCAGCAGCCATCAGGGGGCTAGAACTGAAGCTTTCTTT.

As regards this clone: Other DNA sequences in this specimen translate into the identical CDR3. This chain links TRBV5-4 with TRBJ2-2; maybe TRBD1 (7 bases). V was cut by 4 bases and J by 8 bases, with 18 bases left in between. Germline CDR1 is SGHNT and CDR2 is YYREEE (reference sequence). This CDR3 spans 15 amino acids. The CDR3 reads CASSLVAGGTGELFF. Written as DNA, the CDR3 is TGTGCCAGCAGCCTGGTGGCAGGGGGGACGGGGGAGCTGTTTTTT.

The chain links TRBV9 to TRBJ2-1; D is perhaps TRBD2 (5 bases). The V gene lost 4 bases and the J gene lost 0 bases, with 14 bases spanning the gap. CDR1 is SGDLS and CDR2 is YYNGEE in the germline V gene. There are 16 residues in the CDR3. The CDR3 DNA follows: TGTGCCAGCAGCCCGGGAACCCCGAGCTCCTACAATGAGCAGTTCTTC. Translating gives CASSPGTPSSYNEQFF.

The chain carries TRBV6-1 and TRBJ2-7; D could derive from TRBD1 or TRBD2 (5 bases each). V was cut by 0 bases and J by 0 bases, with 18 bases left in between. The V gene's germline CDR1 is MNHNS and CDR2 SASEGT. This CDR3 comprises 18 residues. This CDR3 reads CASSEAARDGYSSYEQYF. The DNA for the CDR3 is TGTGCCAGCAGTGAAGCCGCGAGGGACGGCTACAGCTCCTACGAGCAGTACTTC.

The DNA of the CDR3 is TGTGCCAGCAGCTTAGCGGGAGCTTTGAATGAGCAGTTCTTC. Translation gives CASSLAGALNEQFF. This chain uses TRBV7-3 with TRBJ2-1, with 7 nucleotides matching TRBD2. The CDR3 totals 14 residues. Germline V CDR1 and CDR2: SGHTA, FQGTGA. The V segment lost 2 bases and the J segment 7 bases; nucleotides outside the gene matches: 5.

The genes are TRBV28 and TRBJ2-1; TRBD2 might be the D (6 bases). This CDR3 contains 14 residues. Trimming stripped 7 bases from V and 7 bases from J, with 17 bases between. CDR1 MDHEN and CDR2 SYDVKM come from the germline V gene. This CDR3 is CASIAGPSLNEQFF. In DNA form, the CDR3 reads TGTGCCAGCATCGCGGGACCTTCCCTAAATGAGCAGTTCTTC.

V and J are TRBV29-1 and TRBJ2-3, with 10 bases matching TRBD1. From germline, CDR1 is SQVTM and CDR2 ANQGSEA. This CDR3 comprises 17 residues. J lost 6 bases, V lost 4 bases, and 16 bases had no gene match. CDR3 loop: CSVVTDRGVLKRDTQYF. CDR3 nucleotide sequence: TGCAGCGTTGTAACGGACAGGGGGGTACTAAAAAGGGATACGCAGTATTTT.

This sequence joins TRBV29-1 and TRBJ2-3, with 7 bases matching TRBD1. Germline CDR1 reads SQVTM; CDR2 reads ANQGSEA. The CDR3 sequence is 14 residues long. V trimming: 4 bases; J trimming: 0 bases; junction bases outside the gene matches: 4. CDR3 amino acids: CSVGGQTSTDTQYF. The DNA for the CDR3 is TGCAGCGTTGGGGGACAGACTAGCACAGATACGCAGTATTTT.

The gene calls are TRBV19 and TRBJ2-2; either TRBD1 or TRBD2 may supply D (5 bases each). CDR3 size: 15 residues. The V and J ends lost 5 bases and 1 base respectively, with 11 bases between them. CDR1 and CDR2 from the germline V gene are LNHDA and SQIVND (reference sequence). The CDR3 reads CASSQGVLNTGELFF. CDR3 coding DNA: TGTGCCAGTAGTCAGGGAGTCCTGAACACCGGGGAGCTGTTTTTT.

The chain uses TRBV11-2 and TRBJ1-3; D is uncertain. CDR1 and CDR2 (germline): SGHAT, FQNNGV. CDR3 length equals 16 residues. The V and J ends lost 0 bases and 3 bases respectively, with 12 bases between them. DNA for the CDR3: TGTGCCAGCAGCTTAGATCGGGGAGGGTTTGGAAACACCATATATTTT. Translating gives CASSLDRGGFGNTIYF.